This record concerns one T cell receptor beta chain sequence. The V and J ends lost 0 bases and 0 bases, in that order; junction bases with no gene match: 17. The CDR3 totals 20 residues. Germline V gives CDR1 GTSNPN, CDR2 SVGIG (reference sequence). This sample was included in a study of shared T cell receptors in the human thymus. Here immunoSEQ multiplex PCR was the method, and the copy in TCRdb shows in-frame clones only, minus some. The profile shows roughly 660,000 clones, over 75% of them singletons. This sample was also put to use in a study of human thymus T cells. That work adds: Healthy Finnish infants undergoing corrective surgery for congenital heart defects were the donors. It was from resections taken during corrective heart surgery that the thymus tissue came. What related research reported was that thymic repertoires overlapped highly among unrelated individuals.

The TCR was taken from a boy in the first two years of life with a congenital heart defect. The chain uses TRBV30 and TRBJ2-7; the match to TRBD2 covers 10 bases. Sequenced input: thymocytes. The CDR3 DNA is TGTGCCTGGAGTGTAGTAGGCCGGAAAAATAGCGGGAGGAGCTCCTACGAGCAGTACTTC. Translation gives CAWSVVGRKNSGRSSYEQYF. The entire variable domain, with the rest obtained from reference TRBV30 and TRBJ2-7, is as follows: SQTIHQWPATLVQPVGSPLSLECTVEGTSNPNLYWYRQAAGRGLQLLFYSVGIGQISSEVPQNLSASRPQDRQFILSSKKLLLSDSGFYLCAWSVVGRKNSGRSSYEQYFGPGTRLTVT.